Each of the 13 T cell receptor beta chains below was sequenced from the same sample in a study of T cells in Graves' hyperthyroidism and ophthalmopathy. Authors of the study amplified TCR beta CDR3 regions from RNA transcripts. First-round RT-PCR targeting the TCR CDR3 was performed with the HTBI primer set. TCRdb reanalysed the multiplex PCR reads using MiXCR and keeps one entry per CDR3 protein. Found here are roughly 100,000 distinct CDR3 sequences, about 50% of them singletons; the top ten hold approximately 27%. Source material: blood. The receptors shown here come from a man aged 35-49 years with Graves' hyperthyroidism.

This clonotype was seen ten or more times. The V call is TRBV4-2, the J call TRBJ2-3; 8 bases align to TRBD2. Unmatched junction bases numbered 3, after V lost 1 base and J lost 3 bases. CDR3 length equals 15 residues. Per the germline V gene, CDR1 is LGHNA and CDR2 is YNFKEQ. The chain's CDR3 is CASSQAASGTDTQYF. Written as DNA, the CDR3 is TGTGCCAGCAGCCAAGCGGCTAGCGGGACAGATACGCAGTATTTT.

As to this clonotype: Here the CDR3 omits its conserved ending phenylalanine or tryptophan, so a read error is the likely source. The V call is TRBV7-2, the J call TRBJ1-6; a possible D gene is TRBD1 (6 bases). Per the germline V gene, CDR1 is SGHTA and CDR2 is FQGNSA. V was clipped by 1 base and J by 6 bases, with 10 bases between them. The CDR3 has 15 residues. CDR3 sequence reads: CASSLVGAGNSPLHS. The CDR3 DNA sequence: TGTGCCAGCAGCTTAGTGGGGGCCGGTAATTCACCCCTCCACTCT.

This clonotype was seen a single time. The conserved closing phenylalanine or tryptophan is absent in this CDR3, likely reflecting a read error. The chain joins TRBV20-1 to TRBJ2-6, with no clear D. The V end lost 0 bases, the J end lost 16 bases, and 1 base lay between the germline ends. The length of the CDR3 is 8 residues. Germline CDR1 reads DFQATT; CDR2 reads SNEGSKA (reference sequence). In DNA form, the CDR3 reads TGCAGTGCTAGAGATCTGACTTAC. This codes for CSARDLTY.

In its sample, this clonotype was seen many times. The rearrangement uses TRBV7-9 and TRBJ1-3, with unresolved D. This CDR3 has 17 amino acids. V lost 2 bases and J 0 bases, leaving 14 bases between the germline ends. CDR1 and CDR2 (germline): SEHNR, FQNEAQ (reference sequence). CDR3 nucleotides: TGTGCCAGCAGCTTAAGCGGCAGGTCTTTCTCTGGAAACACCATATATTTT. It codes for CASSLSGRSFSGNTIYF.

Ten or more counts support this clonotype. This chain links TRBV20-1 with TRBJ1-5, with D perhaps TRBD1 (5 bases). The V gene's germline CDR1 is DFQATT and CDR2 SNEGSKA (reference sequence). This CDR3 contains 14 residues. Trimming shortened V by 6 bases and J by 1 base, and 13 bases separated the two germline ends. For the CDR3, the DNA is TGCAGTGCACGGGACGGAAGAAGCAATCAGCCCCAGCATTTT. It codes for CSARDGRSNQPQHF.

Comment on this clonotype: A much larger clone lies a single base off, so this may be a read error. CDR3 bases: TGTGCCGGCAGTGACACGAACACCGGGGAGCTGTTTTTT. Its translation: CAGSDTNTGELFF. This rearrangement joins TRBV6-4 to TRBJ2-2; D not certain. The CDR3 is 13 residues long. Germline V lookup: CDR1 MRHNA, CDR2 SNTAGT.

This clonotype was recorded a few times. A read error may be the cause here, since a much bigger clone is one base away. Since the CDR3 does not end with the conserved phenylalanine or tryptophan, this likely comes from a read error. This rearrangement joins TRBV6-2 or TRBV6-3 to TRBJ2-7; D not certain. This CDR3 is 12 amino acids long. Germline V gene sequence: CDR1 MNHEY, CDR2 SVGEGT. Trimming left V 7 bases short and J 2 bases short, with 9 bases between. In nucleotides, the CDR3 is TGTGCCAGCAAAGACTTGGCCTACGAGCAGTACCTC. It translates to CASKDLAYEQYL.

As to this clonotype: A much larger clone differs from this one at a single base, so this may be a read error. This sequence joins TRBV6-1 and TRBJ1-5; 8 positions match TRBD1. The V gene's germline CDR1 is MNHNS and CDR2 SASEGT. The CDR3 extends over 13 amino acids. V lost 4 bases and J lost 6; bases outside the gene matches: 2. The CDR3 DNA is TGTGCCAGCAGTGCGACAGGGGTTCAGCCCCAGCATTTT. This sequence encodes CASSATGVQPQHF.

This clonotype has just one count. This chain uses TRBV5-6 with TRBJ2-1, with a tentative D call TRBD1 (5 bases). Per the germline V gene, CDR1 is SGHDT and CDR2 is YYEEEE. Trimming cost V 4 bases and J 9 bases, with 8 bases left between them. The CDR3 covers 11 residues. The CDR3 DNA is TGTGCCAGCAGCCCAGGGCTTGAGCAGTTCTTC. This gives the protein CASSPGLEQFF.

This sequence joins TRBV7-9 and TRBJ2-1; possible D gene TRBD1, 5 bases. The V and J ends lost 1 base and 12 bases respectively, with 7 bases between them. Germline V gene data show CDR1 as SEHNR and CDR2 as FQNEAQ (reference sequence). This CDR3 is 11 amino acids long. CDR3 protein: CASSLDRTQFF. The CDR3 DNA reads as TGTGCCAGCAGCTTAGACAGGACGCAGTTCTTC.

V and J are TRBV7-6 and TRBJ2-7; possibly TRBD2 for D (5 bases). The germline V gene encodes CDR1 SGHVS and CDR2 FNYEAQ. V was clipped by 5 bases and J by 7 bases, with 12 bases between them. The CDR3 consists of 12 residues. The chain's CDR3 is CASSRGTREQYF. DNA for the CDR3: TGTGCCAGCAGCCGGGGAACGAGGGAGCAGTACTTC.

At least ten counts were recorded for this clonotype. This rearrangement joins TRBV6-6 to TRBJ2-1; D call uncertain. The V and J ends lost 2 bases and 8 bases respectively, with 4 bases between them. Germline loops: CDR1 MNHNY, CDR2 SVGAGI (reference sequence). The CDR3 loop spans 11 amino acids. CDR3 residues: CASSYNDEQFF. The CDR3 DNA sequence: TGTGCCAGCAGTTACAACGATGAGCAGTTCTTC.

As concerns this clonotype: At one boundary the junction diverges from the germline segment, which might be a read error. The CDR3 region has the DNA TGCGCCAGCAGCTTGTTCGCCGGTTATGAGCAGTTCTTC. It translates to CASSLFAGYEQFF. This chain joins TRBV5-4 and TRBJ2-1, with no clear D. The CDR3 runs to 13 residues. The germline V gene encodes CDR1 SGHNT and CDR2 YYREEE (reference sequence).